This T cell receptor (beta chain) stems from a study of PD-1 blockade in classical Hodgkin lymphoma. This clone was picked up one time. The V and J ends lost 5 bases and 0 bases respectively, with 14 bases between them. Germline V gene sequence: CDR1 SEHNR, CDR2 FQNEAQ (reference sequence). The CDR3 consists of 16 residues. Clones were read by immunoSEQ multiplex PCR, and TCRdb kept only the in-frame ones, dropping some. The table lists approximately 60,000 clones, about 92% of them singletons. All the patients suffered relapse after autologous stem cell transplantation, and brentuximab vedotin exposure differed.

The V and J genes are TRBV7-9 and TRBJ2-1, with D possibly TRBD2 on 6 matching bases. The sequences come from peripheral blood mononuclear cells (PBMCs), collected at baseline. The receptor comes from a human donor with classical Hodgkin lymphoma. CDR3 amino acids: CASSHQGGPSYNEQFF. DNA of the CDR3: TGTGCCAGCAGCCATCAGGGAGGCCCCTCCTACAATGAGCAGTTCTTC.